The rows below give T cell receptor beta chains drawn from one sample of a study of T cell responses to AZD1222 COVID-19 vaccine. The assay was immunoSEQ multiplex PCR, and TCRdb's table has in-frame clones only and misses some. The sample consists of about 190,000 clones, around 90% of them appearing once. This sample comprised peripheral blood, obtained on day 0 of AZD1222 vaccination. The receptors were gathered from an adult in good health. Both conserved end residues are part of each CDR3. Part of the rows lack a size; the others show once, few, many or a class for expanded clones.

v_call clone_size cdr3_aa
TRBV13 . CASSLSSGVETQYF
TRBV21-1 . CASSKVGQDRIYNSPLHF
TRBV9 . CASSVSGRAVSYEQYF
TRBV27 . CASRELSGYGYTF
TRBV5-6 . CASSLKTGGRDTQYF
TRBV7-9 . CASSPRGPNNEQFF
TRBV13 . CASSHGGSTYNEQFF
TRBV7-9 once CASSLWGVGDSPLHF
TRBV27 . CASSLSLANTEAFF
TRBV29-1 . CSVGHAVKNIQYF
TRBV6-5 . CASSYWGGGSNQPQHF
TRBV5-6 . CASSLGQAFGEAFF
TRBV5-1 . CASSEDQVFEQYF
TRBV27 . CASSRRRENTEAFF
TRBV7-2 . CASSLAYRSNYGYTF
TRBV6-2/TRBV6-3 . CASSYEGVRGGKDEQFF
TRBV5-4 few CASSLDVPRGDNEQFF
TRBV11-2 . CASSPRGGGPQHF
TRBV9 once CASTNTGGETQYF
TRBV6-5 . CASSYGQGPYEQYF
TRBV2 . CASSQDRTYEQYF
TRBV27 . CASSLEGQGSSSTEAFF
TRBV3-1/TRBV3-2 . CASSQDQETQYF
TRBV13 . CASSKTTGSYEQYF
TRBV13 . CASSFRTAPYEQYF
TRBV7-9 . CASSPRTGDNEQFF
TRBV6-1 . CASSELGGRTSGANVLTF
TRBV19 . CASSIISTKGQFF
TRBV15 . CATSTDRGRREKLFF
TRBV18 . CASSPGGKITEAFF
TRBV28 . CASRPRETYEQYF
TRBV5-1 . CASSLGGRGTGELFF
TRBV7-2 . CASSLDAGGADTQYF
TRBV3-1/TRBV3-2 . CASSQGQTAIPTF
TRBV6-5 . CATTGSSGNTIYF
TRBV12-5 . CASGYGNYNSPLHF
TRBV15 . CATTNSPSDPGTDTQYF
TRBV15 . CATSRGGVGTDTQYF
TRBV28 . CASRGIQGLSYEQYF
TRBV27 . CASKRGGPSNEQFF
TRBV15 . CATSTLTGVNEKLFF
TRBV6-5 . CASSLSGGVNTEAFF
TRBV5-1 . CASSLGQGAVGNTIYF
TRBV12-3/TRBV12-4 . CASSKSYEQYF